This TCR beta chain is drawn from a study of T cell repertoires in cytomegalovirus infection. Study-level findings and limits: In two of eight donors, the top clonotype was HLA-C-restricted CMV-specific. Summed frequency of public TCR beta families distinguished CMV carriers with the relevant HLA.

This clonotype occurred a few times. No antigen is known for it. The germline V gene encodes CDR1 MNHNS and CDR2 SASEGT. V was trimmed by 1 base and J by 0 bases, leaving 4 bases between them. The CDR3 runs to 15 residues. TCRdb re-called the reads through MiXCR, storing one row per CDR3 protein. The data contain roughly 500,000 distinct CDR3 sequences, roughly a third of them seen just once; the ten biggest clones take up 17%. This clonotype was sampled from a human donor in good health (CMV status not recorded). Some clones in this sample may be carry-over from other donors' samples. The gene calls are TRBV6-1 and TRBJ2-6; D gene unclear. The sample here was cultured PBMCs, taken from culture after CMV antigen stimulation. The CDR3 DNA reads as TGTGCCAGCAGTGAAGACAGCTCTGGGGCCAACGTCCTGACTTTC. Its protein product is CASSEDSSGANVLTF.